This is a list of T cell receptor beta chains from one sample in a study of blood T cell repertoires in COVID-19. Profiled with immunoSEQ multiplex PCR; TCRdb holds only in-frame clones, not every one. The profile shows about 250,000 clones, roughly 82% of them singletons. The sequenced sample was peripheral blood. The receptors derive from a woman aged 80 or older with COVID-19, enrolled during active disease. Each CDR3 is given with its conserved first and last residue. The order of the fields is V gene, clone size, J gene, CDR3 length, D gene, CDR3 protein, CDR3 DNA. A D gene is named only where the DNA matches it firmly. Clone size, where shown, is once, few, many, or a class for clones that have expanded.

TRBV5-1	NA	TRBJ1-1	14	NA	CASSSSGRHTEAFF	TGCGCCAGCAGCTCATCAGGGCGACACACTGAAGCTTTCTTT
TRBV5-1	NA	TRBJ2-7	15	NA	CASSPVNQGAYEQYF	TGCGCCAGCAGCCCGGTGAACCAAGGGGCCTACGAGCAGTACTTC
TRBV5-6	NA	TRBJ1-6	14	TRBD1	CASSKDRANSPLHF	TGTGCCAGCAGCAAGGACAGGGCCAATTCACCCCTCCACTTT
TRBV19	once	TRBJ1-5	15	NA	CASSLEGLSNQPQHF	TGTGCCAGTAGCCTGGAGGGGCTGAGCAATCAGCCCCAGCATTTT
TRBV6-1	NA	TRBJ2-1	12	TRBD2	CAGGGTYNEQFF	TGTGCCGGCGGGGGTACCTACAATGAGCAGTTCTTC
TRBV20-1	NA	TRBJ2-5	13	NA	CSASSLARETQYF	TGCAGTGCTAGTTCACTAGCTCGAGAGACCCAGTACTTC
TRBV7-3	NA	TRBJ2-3	15	NA	CASSSRGGEGDTQYF	TGTGCCAGCAGCTCCCGAGGGGGGGAGGGAGATACGCAGTATTTT
TRBV24-1	NA	TRBJ1-5	14	TRBD1	CATSDKQGDQPQHF	TGTGCCACCAGTGATAAACAGGGGGATCAGCCCCAGCATTTT
TRBV10-1	NA	TRBJ2-3	18	TRBD1	CASSDFGTGVSGADTQYF	TGCGCCAGCAGTGATTTCGGGACAGGGGTGAGCGGGGCAGATACGCAGTATTTT
TRBV7-8	NA	TRBJ1-5	16	NA	CASSLESGLNNQPQHF	TGTGCCAGCAGCTTAGAGTCAGGGTTGAACAATCAGCCCCAGCATTTT
TRBV2	NA	TRBJ1-4	14	TRBD1	CASSGGQGREKLFF	TGTGCCAGCAGCGGCGGACAGGGTCGGGAAAAACTGTTTTTT
TRBV7-8	NA	TRBJ1-2	13	NA	CASSLAQNYGYTF	TGTGCCAGCAGCTTAGCCCAAAACTATGGCTACACCTTC
TRBV28	NA	TRBJ1-1	12	TRBD1	CASSVTGTEAFF	TGTGCCAGCAGCGTGACAGGGACTGAAGCTTTCTTT
TRBV5-4	NA	TRBJ2-3	16	NA	CASSLPGGAPSDTQYF	TGTGCCAGCAGCTTGCCCGGGGGAGCGCCCTCAGATACGCAGTATTTT
TRBV27	NA	TRBJ2-1	12	NA	CASSPSPNEQFF	TGTGCCAGCAGTCCCTCCCCCAATGAGCAGTTCTTC
TRBV28	once	TRBJ1-5	12	NA	CASGSSNQPQHF	TGTGCCAGCGGCTCTAGCAATCAGCCCCAGCATTTT